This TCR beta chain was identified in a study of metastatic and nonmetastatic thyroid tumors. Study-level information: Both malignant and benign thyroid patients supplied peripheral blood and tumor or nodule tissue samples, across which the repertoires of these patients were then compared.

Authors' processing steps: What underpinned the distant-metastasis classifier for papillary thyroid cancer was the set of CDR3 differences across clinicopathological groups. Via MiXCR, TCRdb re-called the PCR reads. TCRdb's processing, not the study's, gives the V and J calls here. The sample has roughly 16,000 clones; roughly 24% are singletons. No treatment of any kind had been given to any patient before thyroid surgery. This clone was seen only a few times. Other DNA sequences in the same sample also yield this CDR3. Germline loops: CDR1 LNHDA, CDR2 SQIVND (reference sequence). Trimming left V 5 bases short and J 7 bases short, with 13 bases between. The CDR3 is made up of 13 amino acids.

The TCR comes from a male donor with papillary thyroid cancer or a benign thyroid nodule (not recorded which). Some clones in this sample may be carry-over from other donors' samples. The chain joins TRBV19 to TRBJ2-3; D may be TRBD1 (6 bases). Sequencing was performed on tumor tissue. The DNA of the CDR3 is TGTGCCAGTAGTCCTGTTGGGGGCAATACGCAGTATTTT. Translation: CASSPVGGNTQYF.